The 18 T cell receptor beta chains given below trace back to one sample, sequenced in a study of T cells in Graves' hyperthyroidism and ophthalmopathy (dated by TCRdb to the late 2010s). Library creation used multiplex PCR. Sequencing used an Illumina HiSeq 2000. Amplification of TCR beta CDR3 regions was carried out from RNA transcripts. The first round of RT-PCR for the TCR CDR3 was performed with the HTBI primer set and the Qiagen OneStep RT-PCR kit. TCRdb reanalyzed the raw reads on its own, using fastp at Q25 for trimming and MiXCR for clone calling, and kept in-frame beta chains. Rows with one shared CDR3 protein collapse into an entry with the most common genes and DNA. A total of hundreds of thousands of distinct CDR3 sequences appear in this sample, 14% to 15% of them only once. The ten largest clones add up to 3.5% to 4.5% of the sample. Source material: blood. The source of these receptors is a woman aged 40 to 49 with Graves' ophthalmopathy.

This clonotype was counted ten times or more. The chain employs TRBV27 and TRBJ1-5; 10 bases are a match to TRBD1. V trimming: 5 bases; J trimming: 6 bases; junction bases outside the gene matches: 7. CDR3 length: 15 residues. Germline assignment: CDR1 MNHEY and CDR2 SMNVEV (reference sequence). The CDR3 DNA reads as TGTGCCAGCAGTCTGACAGGGGGCGAGATTCAGCCCCAGCATTTT. Amino acids: CASSLTGGEIQPQHF.

With respect to this clonotype: A much larger clone lies one base from this, so it may be a read error. The genes are TRBV11-1 and TRBJ2-2; D unclear. Germline CDR1 reads SGHAT; CDR2 reads FQDESV (reference sequence). V lost 2 bases, J lost 6 bases, and 7 bases lay in between. This CDR3 region has 13 residues. CDR3 region: CASSLWTAGELFF. The CDR3 DNA is TGTGCCAGCAGCTTATGGACGGCCGGGGAGCTGTTTTTT. The variable domain in full, with the rest retrieved from reference TRBV11-1 and TRBJ2-2, is EAEVAQSPRYKITEKSQAVAFWCDPISGHATLYWYRQILGQGPELLVQFQDESVVDDSQLPKDRFSAERLKGVDSTLKIQPAELGDSAMYLCASSLWTAGELFFGEGSRLTVL.

This clonotype was counted at least ten times. The chain recombines TRBV12-3 or TRBV12-4 with TRBJ2-7; 11 bases match TRBD1. V lost 4 bases, J lost 7 bases, and 6 bases stayed unmatched. This CDR3 is built from 14 residues. CDR3 sequence: CASSWTGGEGEQYF. In nucleotides, the CDR3 is TGTGCCAGCAGTTGGACAGGGGGCGAAGGGGAGCAGTACTTC.

This clonotype was detected only a few times. The CDR3 is CASSESGEDDEQYF. CDR3 nucleotides: TGTGCCAGCAGTGAAAGCGGGGAGGACGACGAGCAGTACTTC. The rearrangement joins TRBV2 to TRBJ2-7, with 7 bases identical to TRBD2. Germline values: CDR1 SNHLY, CDR2 FYNNEI. V shed 2 bases and J 5 bases; nucleotides not matched to a gene: 6. The CDR3 totals 14 residues.

This clonotype was seen at least ten times. CDR3 amino acids: CASSYGTGTEAFF. DNA of the CDR3: TGTGCCAGCAGTTACGGGACCGGCACTGAAGCTTTCTTT. This rearrangement joins TRBV6-2 or TRBV6-3 to TRBJ1-1; weak D call: TRBD1 (5 bases). The CDR3 consists of 13 residues. V was cut by 2 bases and J by 4 bases, with 8 bases left in between. Germline CDR1 is MNHEY and CDR2 is SVGEGT.

This clonotype was counted at least ten times. The chain couples TRBV28 to TRBJ2-7; the match to TRBD2 covers 14 bases. V lost 4 bases and J lost 3; bases outside the gene matches: 8. The germline gives CDR1 MDHEN, CDR2 SYDVKM. The CDR3 covers 17 residues. The CDR3 sequence: CASSYPGLAGGVYEQYF. CDR3 DNA sequence: TGTGCCAGCAGTTACCCCGGACTAGCGGGAGGTGTCTACGAGCAGTACTTC.

V gene TRBV7-2 combines with J gene TRBJ1-1; 7 bases fit TRBD1. Germline V gene lookup returns CDR1 SGHTA and CDR2 FQGNSA. The CDR3 runs to 15 residues. V dropped 5 bases and J dropped 1; count of bases not matched to a gene: 7. The CDR3 sequence is CASSPRDSRNTEAFF. As DNA, the CDR3 is TGTGCCAGCAGCCCGAGGGACAGTCGGAACACTGAAGCTTTCTTT.

This clonotype was seen repeatedly, ten times or more. The chain employs TRBV6-5 and TRBJ2-7; TRBD2 might be the D (6 bases). The CDR3 covers 14 residues. Looked up from germline, CDR1 is MNHEY and CDR2 is SVGAGI. V lost 2 bases and J lost 5, with 13 bases in between. CDR3 nucleotides: TGTGCCAGCAGTTACCTTCGGGAGTCGGACGAGCAGTACTTC. Amino acid sequence: CASSYLRESDEQYF.

This clonotype was detected ten times or more. The chain links TRBV27 to TRBJ2-5; 7 bases match TRBD1. V shed 2 bases and J 2 bases; nucleotides not matched to a gene: 5. Per germline, CDR1 MNHEY and CDR2 SMNVEV (reference sequence). The CDR3 length is 15 residues. DNA of the CDR3: TGTGCCAGCAGTTTAAACCCCAGGGGGCAAGAGACCCAGTACTTC. It encodes CASSLNPRGQETQYF.

This clonotype was observed a few times. This sequence joins TRBV28 and TRBJ2-2; weak D call: TRBD2 (6 bases). The V gene lost 0 bases and the J gene lost 3 bases, with 14 bases spanning the gap. The CDR3 extends over 17 amino acids. Germline V gene lookup returns CDR1 MDHEN and CDR2 SYDVKM. The CDR3 DNA is TGTGCCAGCAGTTTATGGGAGCGGGCTCATTACACCGGGGAGCTGTTTTTT. This sequence encodes CASSLWERAHYTGELFF.

For this clonotype: A much larger clone is a single base away; this may be a read error. V is TRBV7-8 and J is TRBJ2-7; D gene uncertain. From germline, CDR1 is SGHVS and CDR2 FQNEAQ. With 0 bases removed from V and 3 bases from J, the gap between germline ends came to 6 bases. The length of the CDR3 is 13 residues. In nucleotides, the CDR3 is TGTGCCAGCAGCTTAGCGTCCTACTACGAGCAGTACTTC. Its protein is CASSLASYYEQYF.

This chain uses TRBV19 with TRBJ2-5, with TRBD1 identical over 10 bases. This CDR3 spans 17 amino acids. V lost 9 bases and J lost 2; bases outside the gene matches: 15. Germline values: CDR1 LNHDA, CDR2 SQIVND (reference sequence). In DNA form, the CDR3 reads TGTGCCAGCTCCGGGACAGGGGACCGACCGGGACAAGAGACCCAGTACTTC. It is translated as CASSGTGDRPGQETQYF.

This clonotype was seen many times. The rearrangement uses TRBV20-1 and TRBJ1-2, with 12 bases identical to TRBD1. Germline CDR1 DFQATT, CDR2 SNEGSKA (reference sequence). The CDR3 is 15 residues long. Trimming took 5 bases from V and 6 from J; bases not matched to a gene: 10. The CDR3 bases are TGCAGTGCTTTAAGTCGGGGACAGGGGGCAGATGGCTACACCTTC. Protein: CSALSRGQGADGYTF.

The chain links TRBV12-3 or TRBV12-4 to TRBJ2-7, with 9 bases matching TRBD2. V lost 6 bases to trimming and J lost 7 bases; unmatched junction nucleotides: 10. The CDR3 is made up of 14 amino acids. The CDR3 sequence is CASSPAGLAYEQYF. The CDR3, as DNA: TGTGCCAGCAGCCCCGCGGGACTAGCTTATGAGCAGTACTTC.

This clonotype was counted between two and nine times. The V call is TRBV20-1, the J call TRBJ2-2; weak D call: TRBD2 (5 bases). Germline V gene data show CDR1 as DFQATT and CDR2 as SNEGSKA (reference sequence). V lost 1 base to trimming and J lost 5 bases, with 14 bases between them. The CDR3 runs to 15 residues. The CDR3 spells CSARALVRGTGELFF. In DNA, the CDR3 is TGCAGTGCTAGAGCGTTAGTCCGGGGAACCGGGGAGCTGTTTTTT.

This clonotype was found many times. The chain employs TRBV19 and TRBJ1-1; 7 positions agree with TRBD1. CDR1 is LNHDA, CDR2 SQIVND, per germline (reference sequence). This CDR3 spans 15 amino acids. With V trimmed by 2 bases and J by 4 bases, 7 bases remained unmatched. The CDR3: CASSILGDSRTEAFF. The CDR3 DNA reads as TGTGCCAGTAGTATATTGGGGGACAGCCGCACTGAAGCTTTCTTT.

This clonotype occurred many times. This sequence joins TRBV6-5 and TRBJ1-2; D is undetermined. Trimming pared 0 bases from V and 4 bases from J, leaving 9 bases between. The CDR3 contains 14 residues. CDR1 and CDR2 (germline): MNHEY, SVGAGI. CDR3 nucleotide sequence: TGTGCCAGCAGTTACTCGAGCCGTAGCTATGGCTACACCTTC. This codes for CASSYSSRSYGYTF.

The CDR3 loop is CSARDPLNTEAFF. Here the CDR3 DNA reads TGCAGTGCTAGAGATCCCTTGAACACTGAAGCTTTCTTT. The chain links TRBV20-1 to TRBJ1-1; D is unclear. Trimming pared 0 bases from V and 0 bases from J, leaving 5 bases between. The CDR3 extends over 13 amino acids. Germline-derived CDR1 and CDR2 are DFQATT and SNEGSKA (reference sequence).